One T cell receptor beta chain is described in this entry. A J-beta primer mix and a sample-barcoded 5' primer were used in a second PCR of about 7 to 12 cycles. Each CDR3 protein is one row after TCRdb ran MiXCR on the 5' RACE reads. Here the sample spans about 830,000 distinct CDR3 sequences, 62% being singletons. The CDR3 has 13 residues. V shed 5 bases and J shed 4 bases, with 9 bases lying between them. From germline, CDR1 is MNHEY and CDR2 SVGAGI. These data come from a study of blood T cells in healthy people across ages. The sample was blood. The sequence came from a man aged 25 to 40 in good health. The chain couples TRBV6-5 to TRBJ2-1; no clear D gene. CDR3 sequence (DNA): TGTGCCAGCAGTCCTAACACATACAATGAGCAGTTCTTC. This sequence encodes CASSPNTYNEQFF.